The 5 T cell receptor beta chains below all came from one sample that was sequenced in a study of T cells in Graves' hyperthyroidism and ophthalmopathy. RNA transcripts were the template for amplifying TCR beta CDR3 regions. A first-round RT-PCR of the TCR CDR3 used the HTBI primer set. TCRdb processed the multiplex PCR reads anew with MiXCR; each CDR3 protein has one entry. The sample yields approximately 640,000 distinct CDR3 sequences, approximately 42% seen once. The sequenced sample was peripheral blood or thyroid tissue (not recorded which). The source is an adult man with Graves' disease, either hyperthyroidism or ophthalmopathy (not recorded which).

V usage is TRBV7-6 and J usage is TRBJ2-7; D assignment may be TRBD1 or TRBD2 (5 bases each). V dropped 5 bases and J dropped 5 bases, with 22 bases sitting between them. The CDR3 totals 16 residues. Germline V lookup: CDR1 SGHVS, CDR2 FNYEAQ. The CDR3 protein is CASSEGPDLDYDEQYV. DNA for the CDR3: TGTGCCAGCAGCGAGGGACCTGACCTGGATTACGACGAGCAGTACGTC.

V and J are TRBV19 and TRBJ2-5; 10 bases are shared with TRBD2. This CDR3 region has 19 residues. The germline V gene encodes CDR1 LNHDA and CDR2 SQIVND (reference sequence). J gave up 3 bases and V 3 bases, and 16 bases lay outside the gene matches. The CDR3 bases are TGTGCCAGTAGTATGGGAGCTAGCGGGGGCGTTTGGAGTGAAGAGACCCAGTACTTC. This codes for CASSMGASGGVWSEETQYF.

This rearrangement joins TRBV5-1 to TRBJ1-5; weak D call: TRBD1 (6 bases). The length of the CDR3 is 14 residues. The germline gives CDR1 SGHRS, CDR2 YFSETQ. Trimming took off 0 bases at V and 7 bases at J, with 11 bases between the two ends. CDR3 DNA sequence: TGCGCCAGCAGCTTGGCAGGGGATCGACAGCCCCAGCATTTT. Its translation: CASSLAGDRQPQHF.

This sequence joins TRBV9 and TRBJ2-7; D remains ambiguous. Trimming removed 6 bases at V and 6 bases at J, with 13 bases between. Germline V lookup: CDR1 SGDLS, CDR2 YYNGEE. The CDR3 is 12 residues long. The CDR3 bases are TGTGCCAGCACCCCAGGACCCGGCGAGCAGTACTTC. This codes for CASTPGPGEQYF. The full variable domain, in which reference TRBV9 and TRBJ2-7 provide the parts outside the CDR3, is DSGVTQTPKHLITATGQRVTLRCSPRSGDLSVYWYQQSLDQGLQFLIQYYNGEERAKGNILERFSAQQFPDLHSELNLSSLELGDSALYFCASTPGPGEQYFGPGTRLTVT.

This clonotype has at least ten counts. CDR3 residues: CASSLEAGANSPLHF. The CDR3 nucleotides are TGTGCCAGCAGCTTAGAAGCAGGGGCGAATTCACCCCTCCACTTT. This chain joins TRBV7-8 and TRBJ1-6; D perhaps matches TRBD1 (6 bases). The CDR3 extends over 15 amino acids. V was clipped by 1 base and J by 7 bases, with 11 bases between them. Germline loops: CDR1 SGHVS, CDR2 FQNEAQ.